Below are 27 T cell receptor beta chains sequenced from a single sample in a study of CD4 T cells in relation to SARS-CoV-2 and coronaviruses. The unexposed donors gave CD4+ T cells in 2011-2018, prior to COVID-19. The method was immunoSEQ multiplex PCR; TCRdb's version includes in-frame clones alone and lacks a portion of them. The sample includes about 65,000 clones, more than 75% of them seen just once. Sample: memory CD4+ T cells from PBMCs. Receptors were obtained from a human donor in good health.

This CDR3 is CSVGGLVSTDTQYF. In DNA, the CDR3 is TGCAGCGTTGGCGGACTAGTTAGCACAGATACGCAGTATTTT. The chain combines TRBV29-1 with TRBJ2-3; 7 nucleotides line up with TRBD2. CDR1 and CDR2 (germline): SQVTM, ANQGSEA. The CDR3 has 14 residues. Germline trimming cut 4 bases from V and 0 bases from J; bases unmatched to any gene: 4.

The V and J genes are TRBV6-5 and TRBJ2-3; 7 positions agree with TRBD2. Germline assignment: CDR1 MNHEY and CDR2 SVGAGI. The CDR3 has 15 amino acids. With V trimmed by 8 bases and J by 0 bases, 8 bases remained unmatched. CDR3: CASAESGTSTDTQYF. The CDR3 bases are TGTGCCAGCGCAGAGAGCGGGACTAGCACAGATACGCAGTATTTT.

The rearrangement joins TRBV19 to TRBJ2-2; 10 nucleotides agree with TRBD2. This CDR3 is 15 amino acids long. After removal of 3 bases from V and 3 bases from J, the junction contained 1 base not matched to a gene. Germline CDR1 LNHDA, CDR2 SQIVND (reference sequence). The CDR3 DNA reads TGTGCCAGTAGTATTCTAGCGGGAGACACCGGGGAGCTGTTTTTT. Protein product: CASSILAGDTGELFF.

The rearrangement links TRBV19 to TRBJ2-1; TRBD2 agrees at 10 bases. This CDR3 contains 16 residues. The V gene end was trimmed by 3 bases and the J gene end by 3 bases; junction bases not matched to a gene: 5. CDR1 is LNHDA and CDR2 is SQIVND in the germline V gene (reference sequence). CDR3 region: CASSMGLAGDYNEQFF. CDR3 sequence (DNA): TGTGCCAGTAGTATGGGGCTAGCGGGAGACTACAATGAGCAGTTCTTC.

The chain joins TRBV3-1 (or the pseudogene TRBV3-2) to TRBJ2-1; 13 nucleotides match TRBD2. Unmatched junction bases numbered 4, after V lost 3 bases and J lost 8 bases. In germline, CDR1 is LGHDT, CDR2 YNNKEL (reference sequence). The CDR3 spans 15 residues. The CDR3 here is CASSHTSGGGDEQFF. The CDR3 bases are TGTGCCAGCAGCCACACTAGCGGGGGGGGCGATGAGCAGTTCTTC.

The genes are TRBV18 and TRBJ2-7; the match to TRBD2 covers 12 bases. V lost 6 bases, J lost 0 bases, and 9 bases stayed unmatched. The CDR3 runs to 17 residues. Germline V lookup: CDR1 KGHSH, CDR2 LQKENI. In nucleotides, the CDR3 is TGTGCCAGCTCCCCGGGACTAGCGGGTGTTAGCTCCTACGAGCAGTACTTC. This codes for CASSPGLAGVSSYEQYF. The variable domain in full, with the rest retrieved from reference TRBV18 and TRBJ2-7, is NAGVMQNPRHLVRRRGQEARLRCSPMKGHSHVYWYRQLPEEGLKFMVYLQKENIIDESGMPKERFSAEFPKEGPSILRIQQVVRGDSAAYFCASSPGLAGVSSYEQYFGPGTRLTVT.

This clone was found once. The chain uses TRBV10-1 and TRBJ2-4; possibly TRBD2 for D (6 bases). V lost 5 bases, J lost 9 bases, and 14 bases lay in between. CDR1 is WNHNN and CDR2 is SYGVQD in the germline V gene (reference sequence). The CDR3 has 13 residues. Here the CDR3 DNA reads TGCGCCAGCAGTCCGAGTCTGGGAGGCATTCAGTACTTC. Protein: CASSPSLGGIQYF.

This clone was counted once. J is TRBJ1-2 and V is TRBV24-1, with D tentatively TRBD1 (5 bases). Germline assignment: CDR1 KGHDR and CDR2 SFDVKD. The CDR3 covers 15 residues. V lost 1 base and J lost 4, with 12 bases in between. CDR3 region: CATSDFRGTSYGYTF. The CDR3 region has the DNA TGTGCCACCAGTGATTTTCGGGGGACGAGCTATGGCTACACCTTC.

V usage is TRBV5-1 and J usage is TRBJ2-2; 8 bases are shared with TRBD2. Germline CDR1 reads SGHRS; CDR2 reads YFSETQ. The CDR3 covers 16 residues. The V gene end was trimmed by 4 bases and the J gene end by 3 bases; junction bases not matched to a gene: 8. In DNA form, the CDR3 reads TGCGCCAGCAGCCCACCGGGGGGGCTCGACACCGGGGAGCTGTTTTTT. Protein: CASSPPGGLDTGELFF.

The V call is TRBV5-6, the J call TRBJ1-2, with D tentatively TRBD1 (6 bases). The germline V gene has CDR1 SGHDT and CDR2 YYEEEE. The V end lost 0 bases, the J end lost 7 bases, and 16 bases lay between the germline ends. This CDR3 spans 15 amino acids. Here the CDR3 reads CASSLAGGQGPGYTF. CDR3 nucleotides: TGTGCCAGCAGCTTGGCCGGGGGCCAGGGCCCTGGCTACACCTTC.

The chain combines TRBV19 with TRBJ2-7; TRBD2 might be the D (5 bases). The CDR3 runs 12 residues. Germline V CDR1 and CDR2: LNHDA, SQIVND (reference sequence). V was shortened by 3 bases and J by 4 bases, with 7 bases between the two germline ends. The CDR3 is CASSIKRYEQYF. In DNA, the CDR3 is TGTGCCAGTAGTATTAAGCGGTACGAGCAGTACTTC.

This clone has just one count. The chain links TRBV5-4 to TRBJ2-5; D perhaps matches TRBD1 (6 bases). Germline V gives CDR1 SGHNT, CDR2 YYREEE (reference sequence). This CDR3 contains 15 residues. V was shortened by 4 bases and J by 3 bases, with 16 bases between the two germline ends. CDR3 DNA sequence: TGTGCCAGCAGCAAAGAATGGACAGTGGAAGAGACCCAGTACTTC. Its translation: CASSKEWTVEETQYF.

The J gene is TRBJ1-4, the V gene TRBV7-9, with D perhaps matching TRBD1 (5 bases). CDR3 size: 15 residues. Germline-derived CDR1 and CDR2 are SEHNR and FQNEAQ (reference sequence). The V and J ends lost 4 bases and 1 base respectively, with 10 bases between them. The CDR3 sequence: CASSSNRRTNEKLFF. DNA for the CDR3: TGTGCCAGCAGCTCAAACAGGAGAACTAATGAAAAACTGTTTTTT.

This sequence joins TRBV7-3 and TRBJ2-1, with TRBD1 matching 12 bases. This CDR3 has 15 residues. Germline CDR1 is SGHTA and CDR2 is FQGTGA. J lost 2 bases, V lost 5 bases, and 1 base had no gene match. In DNA, the CDR3 is TGTGCCAGCAGCCGGGACAGGGGGCCCTACAATGAGCAGTTCTTC. Translation: CASSRDRGPYNEQFF. The whole variable domain, remainder taken from reference TRBV7-3 and TRBJ2-1, is GAGVSQTPSNKVTEKGKYVELRCDPISGHTALYWYRQSLGQGPEFLIYFQGTGAADDSGLPNDRFFAVRPEGSVSTLKIQRTERGDSAVYLCASSRDRGPYNEQFFGPGTRLTVL.

V gene TRBV28 combines with J gene TRBJ1-6; TRBD1 matches at 9 bases. Germline V gene sequence: CDR1 MDHEN, CDR2 SYDVKM. The V gene end was trimmed by 0 bases and the J gene end by 7 bases; junction bases not matched to a gene: 4. The CDR3 has 16 residues. The CDR3 nucleotides are TGTGCCAGCAGTTTATGGGCCGGGACAGGGAATTCACCCCTCCACTTT. It specifies CASSLWAGTGNSPLHF. The full variable domain, in which reference TRBV28 and TRBJ1-6 provide the parts outside the CDR3, is DVKVTQSSRYLVKRTGEKVFLECVQDMDHENMFWYRQDPGLGLRLIYFSYDVKMKEKGDIPEGYSVSREKKERFSLILESASTNQTSMYLCASSLWAGTGNSPLHFGNGTRLTVT.

The V gene is TRBV28, the J gene TRBJ1-1, with D hard to call. The CDR3 runs 12 residues. Germline V CDR1 and CDR2: MDHEN, SYDVKM. V lost 5 bases to trimming and J lost 7 bases, with 11 bases between them. CDR3 in amino acids: CASSQVNHEAFF. CDR3 coding DNA: TGTGCCAGCAGTCAGGTGAACCATGAAGCTTTCTTT.

This clone was found once. CDR3 loop: CASRTNYNEQFF. DNA of the CDR3: TGTGCCAGCAGGACTAATTACAATGAGCAGTTCTTC. The chain recombines TRBV12-3 or TRBV12-4 with TRBJ2-1; D perhaps matches TRBD2 (5 bases). Trimming removed 6 bases at V and 4 bases at J, with 7 bases between. The CDR3 is 12 amino acids.

The chain employs TRBV6-2 or TRBV6-3 and TRBJ2-3; no reliable D call. V was clipped by 3 bases and J by 0 bases, with 19 bases between them. CDR3 length: 18 amino acids. The germline V gene has CDR1 MNHEY and CDR2 SVGEGT. The CDR3 loop is CASSYLRGKASSTDTQYF. In nucleotides, the CDR3 is TGTGCCAGCAGTTATCTCCGTGGGAAGGCTAGTAGCACAGATACGCAGTATTTT.

CDR3: CASSPGTGESGTQYF. CDR3 DNA sequence: TGTGCCAGCTCACCCGGGACAGGGGAGTCGGGGACCCAGTACTTC. The rearrangement links TRBV18 to TRBJ2-5, with TRBD1 matching 10 bases. The CDR3 extends over 15 amino acids. Trimming at V came to 3 bases and at J to 7 bases, leaving 8 bases not matched to a gene. Per germline, CDR1 KGHSH and CDR2 LQKENI.

V is TRBV10-3 and J is TRBJ2-5; 13 bases are a match to TRBD2. V dropped 2 bases and J dropped 1; count of bases not matched to a gene: 1. The CDR3 extends over 16 amino acids. Germline CDR1 is ENHRY and CDR2 is SYGVKD. CDR3 protein: CAISERTSGSQETQYF. The CDR3 nucleotides read TGTGCCATCAGTGAGCGGACTAGCGGGAGCCAAGAGACCCAGTACTTC.

This chain joins TRBV7-2 and TRBJ1-3; TRBD1 might be the D (5 bases). This CDR3 contains 16 residues. Germline loops: CDR1 SGHTA, CDR2 FQGNSA. Trimming shortened V by 1 base and J by 1 base, and 11 bases separated the two germline ends. CDR3 in amino acids: CASSLVGRGSGNTIYF. CDR3 in DNA: TGTGCCAGCAGCTTAGTCGGCCGGGGGTCTGGAAACACCATATATTTT.

The V call is TRBV5-3, the J call TRBJ1-5; 12 bases fit TRBD1. TRBV5-3 qualifies as an ORF whose function is uncertain. Germline trimming cut 0 bases from V and 3 bases from J; bases unmatched to any gene: 10. The CDR3 is made up of 19 amino acids. CDR3 amino acids: CARSLVGDRGLNFNQPQHF. The CDR3 DNA reads TGTGCCAGAAGCTTGGTTGGGGACAGGGGGCTAAACTTCAATCAGCCCCAGCATTTT.

The rearrangement links TRBV9 to TRBJ2-7; D is possibly TRBD2 (6 bases). Germline V gene sequence: CDR1 SGDLS, CDR2 YYNGEE. V was clipped by 3 bases and J by 3 bases, with 16 bases between them. The CDR3 consists of 15 residues. DNA for the CDR3: TGTGCCAGCAGCGCTCCCGGGACTGACGGCTACGAGCAGTACTTC. Protein sequence: CASSAPGTDGYEQYF.

CDR3 DNA sequence: TGTGCCAGCAGTTACCAGGGGAGGACTGAAGCTTTCTTT. It yields the protein CASSYQGRTEAFF. V is TRBV6-2 or TRBV6-3 and J is TRBJ1-1, with D perhaps TRBD1 (6 bases). The germline CDR1 and CDR2 sequences are MNHEY and SVGEGT. The CDR3 runs to 13 residues. V gave up 2 bases and J gave up 5 bases, with 9 bases separating them.

This chain joins TRBV6-2 or TRBV6-3 and TRBJ2-7, with D perhaps TRBD1 (5 bases). V was pared by 2 bases and J by 1 base, with 15 bases between. The CDR3 runs to 16 residues. The V gene's germline CDR1 is MNHEY and CDR2 SVGEGT. CDR3: CASSYKPTVLSYEQYF. Here the CDR3 DNA reads TGTGCCAGCAGTTACAAACCGACAGTCCTTTCCTACGAGCAGTACTTC.

This chain uses TRBV4-3 with TRBJ2-7, with D uncertain. CDR1 is LGHNA, CDR2 YSLEER, per germline. Trimming removed 0 bases at V and 5 bases at J, with 14 bases between. CDR3 length: 15 residues. The CDR3 DNA follows: TGCGCCAGCAGCCAAGAGATACACCGAGGTGACGAGCAGTACTTC. Its protein product is CASSQEIHRGDEQYF.

This sequence joins TRBV5-1 and TRBJ2-2; D might be TRBD1 (5 bases). The CDR3 is 14 residues long. Germline values: CDR1 SGHRS, CDR2 YFSETQ. The V and J ends lost 4 bases and 4 bases respectively, with 11 bases between them. The CDR3 DNA sequence: TGCGCCAGCAGCACCCAGGGAATCACCGGGGAGCTGTTTTTT. It is translated as CASSTQGITGELFF.